A single sample is the source of the 10 T cell receptor beta chains below, sequenced in a study of early T cells in non-severe SARS-CoV-2 infection. Via MiXCR, TCRdb re-called the 5' RACE reads, giving one row per CDR3 protein. The data show about 39,000 distinct CDR3 sequences, around 5.8% seen once. The sequenced sample was whole blood, obtained at baseline. These receptors originate from an adult who was a healthcare worker with PCR-confirmed SARS-CoV-2 infection or an uninfected control (not recorded which).

This clonotype showed up just a few times. The CDR3 spells CASSLAERVSPLHF. Here the CDR3 DNA reads TGTGCCAGCAGCTTGGCCGAAAGGGTTTCACCCCTCCACTTT. J is TRBJ1-6 and V is TRBV7-6; D ambiguous. Trimming took off 3 bases at V and 9 bases at J, with 12 bases between the two ends. Germline assignment: CDR1 SGHVS and CDR2 FNYEAQ. The CDR3 is made up of 14 amino acids.

Many counts were recorded for this clonotype. The chain uses TRBV11-2 and TRBJ1-4; D may be TRBD1 (6 bases). The V end lost 3 bases, the J end lost 11 bases, and 19 bases lay between the germline ends. Germline V gene data show CDR1 as SGHAT and CDR2 as FQNNGV. The CDR3 runs 15 residues. CDR3 coding DNA: TGTGCCAGCAGCTTCACAACAGGGTCTCCTAATAAACTGTTTTTT. This translates into CASSFTTGSPNKLFF. Full variable domain (outside the CDR3, taken from reference TRBV11-2 and TRBJ1-4): EAGVAQSPRYKIIEKRQSVAFWCNPISGHATLYWYQQILGQGPKLLIQFQNNGVVDDSQLPKDRFSAERLKGVDSTLKIQPAKLEDSAVYLCASSFTTGSPNKLFFGSGTQLSVL.

This clonotype has at least ten counts. The chain has TRBV10-3 and TRBJ2-1; D is unresolved. V shed 2 bases and J shed 6 bases, with 20 bases lying between them. Germline CDR1 and CDR2: ENHRY and SYGVKD. CDR3 length equals 17 residues. CDR3 loop: CAISEEGTALIGNEQFF. The CDR3 bases are TGTGCCATCAGTGAGGAAGGTACCGCCCTCATAGGCAATGAGCAGTTCTTC.

In this sample, this clonotype turned up many times. The V gene is TRBV15, the J gene TRBJ1-5, with D possibly matching TRBD1 (5 bases). The V gene lost 6 bases and the J gene lost 3 bases, with 6 bases spanning the gap. CDR3 length: 12 residues. The germline CDR1 and CDR2 sequences are LNHNV and YYDKDF (reference sequence). Written as DNA, the CDR3 is TGTGCCACCAGGACAGACAATCAGCCCCAGCATTTT. Residues: CATRTDNQPQHF. The full variable domain, its missing parts supplied by reference TRBV15 and TRBJ1-5, is DAMVIQNPRYQVTQFGKPVTLSCSQTLNHNVMYWYQQKSSQAPKLLFHYYDKDFNNEADTPDNFQSRRPNTSFCFLDIRSPGLGDTAMYLCATRTDNQPQHFGDGTRLSIL.

The rearrangement links TRBV18 to TRBJ2-5; D remains unclear. V shed 6 bases and J shed 5 bases, with 10 bases lying between them. The germline V gene encodes CDR1 KGHSH and CDR2 LQKENI. This CDR3 spans 12 amino acids. CDR3 sequence (DNA): TGTGCCAGCTCCCAGATCGGGGAGACCCAGTACTTC. This encodes CASSQIGETQYF.

The chain recombines TRBV14 with TRBJ2-7, with TRBD1 identical over 7 bases. CDR1 is SGHDN, CDR2 FVKESK, per germline. The CDR3 runs to 14 residues. The junction had 7 bases not matched to a gene; V was cut back by 4 bases and J by 4 bases. The CDR3 loop reads CASSPTGPSYEQYF. The DNA of the CDR3 is TGTGCCAGCAGCCCGACAGGGCCAAGTTACGAGCAGTACTTC.

About this clonotype itself: A read error is possible here, since a much larger clone lies one base away. The final CDR3 position lacks the conserved phenylalanine or tryptophan, pointing to a likely read error. The DNA is left out, because the CDR3 cannot be placed on it with certainty; the CDR3 is given as TCRdb lists it. The V and J genes are TRBV15 and TRBJ2-3; the table calls TRBD1, which could not be checked here. The CDR3 length is 12 residues, termini included. Per the germline V gene, CDR1 is LNHNV and CDR2 is YYDKDF (reference sequence). CDR3 loop: CATSSLFDSRRL.

This clonotype appeared many times. This chain links TRBV27 with TRBJ1-1; TRBD1 is a possible D gene (5 bases). Looked up from germline, CDR1 is MNHEY and CDR2 is SMNVEV (reference sequence). The CDR3 contains 16 residues. Trimming cost V 6 bases and J 4 bases, with 21 bases left between them. The DNA for the CDR3 is TGTGCCAGCAGCAGAAATCGAGACAGCGGGTCCACTGAAGCTTTCTTT. Translation: CASSRNRDSGSTEAFF.

This clonotype has ten or more counts. The chain combines TRBV20-1 with TRBJ1-5; possible D gene TRBD1, 5 bases. The CDR3 contains 16 residues. Germline V gene lookup returns CDR1 DFQATT and CDR2 SNEGSKA (reference sequence). V was shortened by 0 bases and J by 4 bases, with 16 bases between the two germline ends. This chain's CDR3 is CSARERGRSINQPQHF. DNA of the CDR3: TGCAGTGCTAGAGAGCGGGGACGTAGCATTAATCAGCCCCAGCATTTT.

This clonotype was picked up many times. The chain recombines TRBV9 with TRBJ1-4; D is unclear. The V end was cut by 3 bases, the J end by 4 bases, with 4 bases between. CDR3 length equals 12 residues. The germline CDR1 and CDR2 sequences are SGDLS and YYNGEE. The CDR3 sequence: CASSALNEKLFF. The CDR3 DNA follows: TGTGCCAGCAGCGCCCTTAATGAAAAACTGTTTTTT. Supplemented by reference TRBV9 and TRBJ1-4, the full variable domain reads DSGVTQTPKHLITATGQRVTLRCSPRSGDLSVYWYQQSLDQGLQFLIQYYNGEERAKGNILERFSAQQFPDLHSELNLSSLELGDSALYFCASSALNEKLFFGSGTQLSVL.